The present T cell receptor beta chain was sequenced within a study of CD8+CD57+ T cells in acquired aplastic anemia. Genomic DNA constituted the template upon which TCR beta VDJ and CDR3 profiling was performed. TCRdb independently ran MiXCR on the reads; one entry per CDR3 protein. There are under 200,000 distinct CDR3 sequences in the sample; about 60% occur only once, and 45% lies in the top ten. Only a few counts were recorded for this clonotype. This CDR3 has 13 amino acids. The V end was cut by 0 bases, the J end by 3 bases, with 5 bases between. In germline, CDR1 is LNHNV, CDR2 YYDKDF (reference sequence).

Sequenced sample: sorted CD4+, CD8+, or CD8+CD57+ T cells (not recorded which) from PBMCs. The receptor was derived from a human donor in good health. The chain uses TRBV15 and TRBJ1-2, with unresolved D. The chain's CDR3 is CATSRDGDYGYTF. Here the CDR3 DNA reads TGTGCCACCAGCAGAGATGGGGACTATGGCTACACCTTC.